What follows are 24 T cell receptor beta chains derived from one specimen sequenced in a study of molecular identifiers for immune sequencing clone quantification. MiXCR, run by TCRdb on the PCR reads, gives a single entry per CDR3 protein. The sample holds about 300,000 distinct CDR3 sequences; 20% to 25% are singletons and the top ten take 0.7% to 0.9%. Sequences were obtained from naive CD8+ T cells from blood, with Jurkat cell RNA spiked in. Described subset: FACS-sorted CD8+CD4-CCR7+CD45RA+ naive T cells. The receptors derive from a human donor in good health. Some libraries in this study had Jurkat cell RNA spiked in.

In this sample, this clonotype turned up many times. The rearrangement links TRBV4-1 to TRBJ1-1, with no clear D. Trimming pared 0 bases from V and 0 bases from J, leaving 14 bases between. The CDR3 contains 17 residues. CDR1 and CDR2 (germline): MGHRA, YSYEKL. CDR3 region: CASSQEGNADMNTEAFF. DNA of the CDR3: TGCGCCAGCAGCCAAGAGGGAAACGCAGACATGAACACTGAAGCTTTCTTT.

Only a few counts were recorded for this clonotype. This chain connects TRBV6-1 to TRBJ2-3; TRBD2 matches 8 bases. CDR1 is MNHNS, CDR2 SASEGT, per germline. This CDR3 spans 15 amino acids. V trimming: 3 bases; J trimming: 6 bases; junction bases outside the gene matches: 8. For the CDR3, the DNA is TGTGCCAGCAGTGAGCAACGGGAGGGCCGGGATACGCAGTATTTT. Amino acid sequence: CASSEQREGRDTQYF.

This clonotype was counted ten times or more. The CDR3 DNA sequence: TGTGCCAGCAGTTTCGCAGGGTCAGATACGCAGTATTTT. It translates to CASSFAGSDTQYF. This rearrangement joins TRBV27 to TRBJ2-3, with D possibly being TRBD1 (5 bases). The CDR3 is 13 amino acids. In germline, CDR1 is MNHEY, CDR2 SMNVEV (reference sequence). Trimming pared 3 bases from V and 4 bases from J, leaving 8 bases between.

The table lists this clonotype with many counts. The chain has TRBV30 and TRBJ2-7; D is undetermined. Germline CDR1 GTSNPN, CDR2 SVGIG (reference sequence). This CDR3 comprises 11 residues. V lost 2 bases and J 0 bases, leaving 2 bases between the germline ends. This CDR3 is CAWSSSYEQYF. The CDR3 DNA reads TGTGCCTGGAGTAGCTCCTACGAGCAGTACTTC.

V and J are TRBV7-9 and TRBJ2-3, with 7 positions matching TRBD1. Trimming removed 2 bases from V and 4 bases from J; junction bases left unmatched: 0. The CDR3 extends over 13 amino acids. Germline V gene lookup returns CDR1 SEHNR and CDR2 FQNEAQ (reference sequence). The CDR3 reads CASSLTGADTQYF. CDR3 sequence (DNA): TGTGCCAGCAGCTTAACAGGGGCAGATACGCAGTATTTT.

The CDR3: CASSLGPGLASTGTQYF. DNA for the CDR3: TGTGCCAGCAGTTTGGGCCCCGGACTAGCAAGCACGGGTACGCAGTATTTT. The J gene is TRBJ2-3, the V gene TRBV28, with TRBD2 matching over 8 bases. V lost 3 bases to trimming and J lost 8 bases; unmatched junction nucleotides: 16. Germline V gives CDR1 MDHEN, CDR2 SYDVKM. The CDR3 length is 17 residues.

This rearrangement joins TRBV24-1 to TRBJ2-6, with D unclear. There are 13 residues in the CDR3. In germline, CDR1 is KGHDR, CDR2 SFDVKD. Trimming took off 7 bases at V and 1 base at J, with 4 bases between the two ends. The CDR3 DNA reads as TGTGCCACCAGGATGTCTGGGGCCAACGTCCTGACTTTC. It is translated as CATRMSGANVLTF.

This clonotype has at least ten counts. J is TRBJ1-1 and V is TRBV2; TRBD1 is a possible D gene (5 bases). The CDR3 consists of 16 residues. The germline V gene has CDR1 SNHLY and CDR2 FYNNEI. V lost 0 bases and J lost 3, with 14 bases in between. As DNA, the CDR3 is TGTGCCAGCAGTGAAGCTGTAGACAGCCTGGACACTGAAGCTTTCTTT. Translation gives CASSEAVDSLDTEAFF.

The rearrangement uses TRBV30 and TRBJ2-7; D gene unclear. Between the trimmed V and J ends, which lost 1 base and 0 bases, there was a span of 22 bases. From germline, CDR1 is GTSNPN and CDR2 SVGIG (reference sequence). The CDR3 contains 18 residues. This chain's CDR3 is CAWSALSPVGLSSYEQYF. The CDR3, as DNA: TGTGCCTGGAGTGCTCTCTCTCCGGTGGGCCTTAGCTCCTACGAGCAGTACTTC.

This clonotype was observed at least ten times. The genes are TRBV6-1 and TRBJ2-3, with D maybe TRBD1 (5 bases). The CDR3 consists of 14 residues. V was clipped by 1 base and J by 4 bases, with 9 bases between them. CDR1 is MNHNS, CDR2 SASEGT, per germline. CDR3: CASSEVAGSDTQYF. In DNA, the CDR3 is TGTGCCAGCAGTGAAGTGGCAGGGTCAGATACGCAGTATTTT.

This clonotype was observed at least ten times. The J gene is TRBJ1-6, the V gene TRBV7-9; 9 bases map to TRBD1. The ends lost 1 base at V and 9 bases at J; junction bases unmatched: 16. This CDR3 is 19 amino acids long. Germline CDR1 reads SEHNR; CDR2 reads FQNEAQ (reference sequence). CDR3 protein: CASSLEGSVTGTGSSPLHF. The CDR3 bases are TGTGCCAGCAGCTTAGAGGGATCGGTTACCGGGACAGGGAGTTCACCCCTCCACTTT.

Many counts were recorded for this clonotype. The chain links TRBV9 to TRBJ2-2; TRBD2 aligns across 9 bases. The CDR3 runs to 17 residues. The ends lost 3 bases at V and 3 bases at J; junction bases unmatched: 9. Germline V gene sequence: CDR1 SGDLS, CDR2 YYNGEE. CDR3 sequence: CASSDLVGLADTGELFF. DNA for the CDR3: TGTGCCAGCAGCGATTTAGTGGGACTAGCAGACACCGGGGAGCTGTTTTTT.

J is TRBJ1-5 and V is TRBV6-5, with D unresolved. V was clipped by 0 bases and J by 5 bases, with 5 bases between them. This CDR3 region has 13 residues. From germline, CDR1 is MNHEY and CDR2 SVGAGI. The CDR3 DNA follows: TGTGCCAGCAGTTACTCTTTTGATCAGCCCCAGCATTTT. Amino acid sequence: CASSYSFDQPQHF.

Worth noting for this clonotype: Possible read error: a much larger clone is one base away. The chain employs TRBV6-2 or TRBV6-3 and TRBJ2-1; 9 bases fit TRBD2. The CDR3 is 15 amino acids. CDR1 is MNHEY and CDR2 is SVGEGT in the germline V gene. CDR3 in DNA: TGTGCCTGCAGTTACTCGCTAGCGGGGTACGGGGAGCAGTTCTTC. Protein product: CACSYSLAGYGEQFF.

This clonotype was seen at least ten times. V usage is TRBV29-1 and J usage is TRBJ1-2, with 7 bases that match TRBD1. Per germline, CDR1 SQVTM and CDR2 ANQGSEA. This CDR3 is 12 amino acids long. The V and J ends lost 6 bases and 4 bases, in that order; junction bases with no gene match: 5. The CDR3 DNA reads as TGCAGCGTCGAGACAGGGCGCTATGGCTACACCTTC. Encoded protein: CSVETGRYGYTF.

This clonotype was recorded many times. The chain couples TRBV7-9 to TRBJ1-1; D call uncertain. Germline-derived CDR1 and CDR2 are SEHNR and FQNEAQ (reference sequence). Trimming pared 2 bases from V and 10 bases from J, leaving 11 bases between. This CDR3 comprises 12 residues. The CDR3 is CASSLLALGAFF. The CDR3 DNA reads TGTGCCAGCAGCTTACTAGCCCTGGGAGCTTTCTTT.

The chain recombines TRBV7-2 with TRBJ1-4; TRBD1 aligns across 10 bases. The germline V gene encodes CDR1 SGHTA and CDR2 FQGNSA. The CDR3 consists of 16 residues. J was trimmed by 6 bases and V by 1 base; bases with no gene match: 5. The CDR3 region is CASSLVRTGGDEKLFF. The CDR3 DNA follows: TGTGCCAGCAGCTTAGTGCGGACAGGGGGGGATGAAAAACTGTTTTTT.

This clonotype was detected many times. The chain employs TRBV21-1 and TRBJ2-7; TRBD2 reflects the table's D call only, with no check against the DNA. TRBV21-1 represents a pseudogene. This CDR3 has 16 residues. The CDR3, as DNA: TGTGCCAGCAGCAAAGTATTGGGACTGACCCCTTACGAGCAGTACTTC. It is translated as CASSKVLGLTPYEQYF.

With respect to this clonotype: A much larger clone sits a single nucleotide away, making a read error possible. The chain has TRBV29-1 and TRBJ2-1, with 10 positions matching TRBD2. The CDR3 is 16 amino acids. Germline V CDR1 and CDR2: SQVTM, ANQGSEA. This CDR3 is CNVVPGGLATNNEQFF. DNA of the CDR3: TGCAACGTTGTGCCAGGGGGACTAGCGACCAACAATGAGCAGTTCTTC.

V and J are TRBV7-8 and TRBJ1-5, with D uncertain. The CDR3 runs to 18 residues. Trimming pared 2 bases from V and 0 bases from J, leaving 17 bases between. Germline V gives CDR1 SGHVS, CDR2 FQNEAQ. The CDR3 sequence: CASSLTRTAGYSNQPQHF. The DNA for the CDR3 is TGTGCCAGCAGCTTAACCCGGACGGCAGGATATAGCAATCAGCCCCAGCATTTT.

This clonotype was counted ten times or more. The CDR3 nucleotides read TGTGCCAGCAGCTTAGCGACAGGGGGAGAGGATGGCTACACCTTC. Its translation is CASSLATGGEDGYTF. V usage is TRBV7-6 and J usage is TRBJ1-2, with TRBD1 matching 9 bases. Looked up from germline, CDR1 is SGHVS and CDR2 is FNYEAQ. The J segment lost 6 bases and the V segment lost 0 bases, leaving 5 bases of the junction unmatched. The CDR3 runs 15 residues.

The table lists this clonotype with many counts. The chain has TRBV7-2 and TRBJ2-3; possible D gene TRBD2, 6 bases. The ends were cut back, 3 bases at V and 5 bases at J, with 18 bases in the middle. The CDR3 runs to 16 residues. Per germline, CDR1 SGHTA and CDR2 FQGNSA. CDR3 DNA sequence: TGTGCCAGCAGCTTCTCAACGGGAGTGTGGGGAGATACGCAGTATTTT. Its translation is CASSFSTGVWGDTQYF.

This clonotype came up many times. The rearrangement joins TRBV25-1 to TRBJ2-7; TRBD2 agrees at 8 bases. The CDR3 spans 14 residues. Germline V lookup: CDR1 MGHDK, CDR2 SYGVNS. V trimming: 5 bases; J trimming: 3 bases; junction bases outside the gene matches: 6. The CDR3 coding sequence is TGTGCCAGCAGTTGGGGCGGGGGGAACTACGAGCAGTACTTC. Its translation: CASSWGGGNYEQYF.

About this clonotype itself: One end of the junction fails to match germline, which may point to a read error. The chain has TRBV7-9 and TRBJ1-4; D may be TRBD1 (6 bases). CDR3 size: 16 residues. The germline V gene encodes CDR1 SEHNR and CDR2 FQNEAQ (reference sequence). CDR3 residues: CASGLASQGINEKLFF. In DNA form, the CDR3 reads TGTGCCAGCGGCTTAGCCAGCCAGGGGATTAATGAAAAACTGTTTTTT. Complete variable domain (other parts from reference TRBV7-9 and TRBJ1-4): DTGVSQNPRHKITKRGQNVTFRCDPISEHNRLYWYRQTLGQGPEFLTYFQNEAQLEKSRLLSDRFSAERPKGSFSTLEIQRTEQGDSAMYLCASGLASQGINEKLFFGSGTQLSVL.